This T cell receptor (beta chain) was sequenced in a study of low-dose radiotherapy and immunotherapy resistance in tumors. This clonotype occurred many times. V was cut by 4 bases and J by 5 bases, with 10 bases left in between. The CDR3 consists of 13 residues. Germline values: CDR1 SGHAT, CDR2 FQNNGV. Noted time point: after trial treatment. Treatment denoted: LDRT plus nivolumab, ipilimumab, low-dose cyclophosphamide and aspirin (RACIN trial). First-strand cDNA relied on TRAV- and TRBV-specific primers spanning alpha and beta chains. The PCR that amplified TCRs ran for around 22 cycles, relying on a constant-region primer and a V-primer adapter. From the reads, TCRdb called clonotypes with MiXCR, one entry per CDR3 protein. The data contain 35,000 to 45,000 distinct CDR3 sequences, approximately 26% of them singletons.

The chain uses TRBV11-2 and TRBJ2-3; no reliable D call. The starting material was PBMCs, obtained after low-dose radiotherapy plus immunotherapy. This clonotype was sampled from a male donor with prostate cancer. CDR3: CASSSSYGDTQYF. CDR3 nucleotide sequence: TGTGCCAGCAGCTCTTCATACGGAGATACGCAGTATTTT. Filled out from reference TRBV11-2 and TRBJ2-3, the complete variable domain reads EAGVAQSPRYKIIEKRQSVAFWCNPISGHATLYWYQQILGQGPKLLIQFQNNGVVDDSQLPKDRFSAERLKGVDSTLKIQPAKLEDSAVYLCASSSSYGDTQYFGPGTRLTVL.